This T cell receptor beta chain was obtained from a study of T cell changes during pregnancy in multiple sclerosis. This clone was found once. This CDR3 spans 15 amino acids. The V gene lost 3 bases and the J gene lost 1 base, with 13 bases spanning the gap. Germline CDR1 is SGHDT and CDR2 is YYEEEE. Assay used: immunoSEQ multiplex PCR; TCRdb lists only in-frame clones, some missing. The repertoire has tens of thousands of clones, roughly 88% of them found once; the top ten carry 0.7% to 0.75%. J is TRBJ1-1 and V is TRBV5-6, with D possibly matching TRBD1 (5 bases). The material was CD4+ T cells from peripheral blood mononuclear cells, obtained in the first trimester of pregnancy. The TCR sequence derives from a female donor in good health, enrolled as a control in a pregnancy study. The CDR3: CASSWGGVSNTEAFF. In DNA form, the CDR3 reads TGTGCCAGCAGCTGGGGCGGGGTATCGAACACTGAAGCTTTCTTT. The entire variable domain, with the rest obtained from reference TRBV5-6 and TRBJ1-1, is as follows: DAGVTQSPTHLIKTRGQQVTLRCSPKSGHDTVSWYQQALGQGPQFIFQYYEEEERQRGNFPDRFSGHQFPNYSSELNVNALLLGDSALYLCASSWGGVSNTEAFFGQGTRLTVV.